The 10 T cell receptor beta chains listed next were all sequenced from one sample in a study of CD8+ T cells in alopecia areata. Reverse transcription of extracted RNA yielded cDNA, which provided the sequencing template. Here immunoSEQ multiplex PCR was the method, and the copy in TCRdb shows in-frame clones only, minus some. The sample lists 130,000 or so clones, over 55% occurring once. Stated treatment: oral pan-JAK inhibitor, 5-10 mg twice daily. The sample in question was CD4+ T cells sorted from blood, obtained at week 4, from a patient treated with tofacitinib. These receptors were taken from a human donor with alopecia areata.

CDR3 nucleotides: TGTGCCTGGAGTGTATTGGGGGAGCCGGCAGCCGGGGAGCTGTTTTTT. This gives the protein CAWSVLGEPAAGELFF. This chain links TRBV30 with TRBJ2-2; perhaps D is TRBD1 or TRBD2 (5 bases each). Germline-derived CDR1 and CDR2 are GTSNPN and SVGIG (reference sequence). V shed 0 bases and J shed 6 bases, with 17 bases lying between them. This CDR3 spans 16 amino acids.

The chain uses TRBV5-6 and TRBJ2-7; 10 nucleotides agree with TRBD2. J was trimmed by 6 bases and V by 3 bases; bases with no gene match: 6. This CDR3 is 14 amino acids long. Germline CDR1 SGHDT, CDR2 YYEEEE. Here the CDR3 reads CASSSEVAGGEQYF. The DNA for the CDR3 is TGTGCCAGCAGCTCCGAAGTAGCGGGGGGCGAGCAGTACTTC.

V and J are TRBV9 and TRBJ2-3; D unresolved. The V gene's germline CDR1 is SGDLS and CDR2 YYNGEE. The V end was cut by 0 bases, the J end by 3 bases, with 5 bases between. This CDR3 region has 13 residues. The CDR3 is CASSVVLTDTQYF. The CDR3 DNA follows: TGTGCCAGCAGCGTAGTTTTGACAGATACGCAGTATTTT. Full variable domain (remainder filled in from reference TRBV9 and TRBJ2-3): DSGVTQTPKHLITATGQRVTLRCSPRSGDLSVYWYQQSLDQGLQFLIQYYNGEERAKGNILERFSAQQFPDLHSELNLSSLELGDSALYFCASSVVLTDTQYFGPGTRLTVL.

Here the CDR3 reads CSVDVARDTQYF. CDR3 in DNA: TGCAGCGTTGATGTTGCGCGAGATACGCAGTATTTT. This chain connects TRBV29-1 to TRBJ2-3; D unclear. Germline CDR1 and CDR2: SQVTM and ANQGSEA. The CDR3 length is 12 residues. Trimming pared 3 bases from V and 5 bases from J, leaving 9 bases between.

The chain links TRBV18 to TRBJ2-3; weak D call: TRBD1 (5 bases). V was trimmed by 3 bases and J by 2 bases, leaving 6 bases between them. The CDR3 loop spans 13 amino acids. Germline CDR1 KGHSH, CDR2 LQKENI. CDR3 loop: CASSPGHTDTQYF. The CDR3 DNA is TGTGCCAGCTCACCGGGGCACACAGATACGCAGTATTTT. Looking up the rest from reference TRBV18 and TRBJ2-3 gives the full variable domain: NAGVMQNPRHLVRRRGQEARLRCSPMKGHSHVYWYRQLPEEGLKFMVYLQKENIIDESGMPKERFSAEFPKEGPSILRIQQVVRGDSAAYFCASSPGHTDTQYFGPGTRLTVL.

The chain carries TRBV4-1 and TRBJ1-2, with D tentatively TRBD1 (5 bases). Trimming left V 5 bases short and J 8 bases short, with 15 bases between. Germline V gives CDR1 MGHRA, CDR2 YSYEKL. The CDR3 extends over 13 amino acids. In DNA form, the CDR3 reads TGCGCCAGCAGCTTCCGGGACCAAGGGGGCTACACCTTC. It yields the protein CASSFRDQGGYTF.

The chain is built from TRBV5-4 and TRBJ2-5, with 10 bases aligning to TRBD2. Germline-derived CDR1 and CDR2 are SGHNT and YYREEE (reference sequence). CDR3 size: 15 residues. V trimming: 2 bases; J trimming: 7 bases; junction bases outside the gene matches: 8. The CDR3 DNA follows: TGTGCCAGCAGCTTCACTAGCGGGGAGACGAGGACCCAGTACTTC. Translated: CASSFTSGETRTQYF.

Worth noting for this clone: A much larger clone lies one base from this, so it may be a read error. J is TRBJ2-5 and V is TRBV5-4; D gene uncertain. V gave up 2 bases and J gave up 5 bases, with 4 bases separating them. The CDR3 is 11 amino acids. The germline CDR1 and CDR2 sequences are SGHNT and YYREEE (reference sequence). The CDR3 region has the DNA TGTGCCAGCAGCTTCAAGGAGACCCAGTACTTC. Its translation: CASSFKETQYF.

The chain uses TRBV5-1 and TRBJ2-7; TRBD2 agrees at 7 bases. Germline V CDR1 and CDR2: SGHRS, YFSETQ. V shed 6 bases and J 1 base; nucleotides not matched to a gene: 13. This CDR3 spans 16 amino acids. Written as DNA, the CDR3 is TGCGCCAGCACCGGGGGGTCTGGGCCCAGATCCTACGAGCAGTACTTC. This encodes CASTGGSGPRSYEQYF.

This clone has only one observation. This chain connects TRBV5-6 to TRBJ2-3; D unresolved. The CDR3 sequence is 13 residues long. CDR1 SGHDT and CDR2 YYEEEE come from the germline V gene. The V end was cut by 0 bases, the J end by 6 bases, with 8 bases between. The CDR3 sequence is CASSLVGLDTQYF. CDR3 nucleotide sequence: TGTGCCAGCAGCTTGGTGGGCTTGGATACGCAGTATTTT.